This T cell receptor beta chain derives from a study of blood T cell repertoires in COVID-19 (dated by TCRdb to about 2020). The study in broad terms: Samples from collaborators originated in the United States, Italy and Spain and spanned both the acute and convalescent phases of COVID-19. The material from the prospective study consisted of cDNA or gDNA derived from T cells, B-cell-depleted T cells, or PBMCs. The dataset comprised deeply sampled blood TCRbeta repertoires from subjects exposed to, actively infected with, or recovered from COVID-19. A freely available public database, intended as a resource for researchers studying the immune response to SARS-CoV-2, is where the repertoires were released. Samples came from the ongoing ImmuneRACE study (first 160 participants) plus 1,254 subjects from 6 global collaborators. Nearly every sample came with metadata listing a de-identified subject ID, COVID-19 status, age in years and sex. Where HLA class I and class II types were available, the types were taken from metadata supplied by the sample provider, not from assay-based typing. On the study overall, not on this receptor specifically: How much clinical and demographic metadata was included differed by source and by participant, and the metadata was provided uncurated.

This clone appeared a few times. Its antigen has not been determined. No base-level quality is on record; no much larger clone is a single base apart. The germline ends are 10 bases apart after V is trimmed by 2 bases and J by 9 bases. Spanning cysteine to phenylalanine, the CDR3 consists of 12 amino acids. Only the CDR3 portion is preserved as DNA: 36 bases, with reading frame beginning at the first base. Looking up the germline V gene yields CDR1 KGHSH and CDR2 LQKENI. Each collaborating institution followed its own protocols to collect whole blood in K2EDTA tubes. Collaborator samples were shipped for TCRbeta analysis as frozen whole blood, isolated PBMCs, or DNA extracted from either sample type. TCRbeta CDR3 regions were amplified from genomic DNA using the immunoSEQ Assay, a bias-controlled multiplex PCR. The source study handled its data this way. The number of nucleated cells in each sample was estimated by amplification of reference gene primers within the assay. Sequence reads were collapsed and filtered to measure the absolute abundance of every unique TCRbeta CDR3 rearrangement. Productive Simpson clonality was computed per sample as the square root of Simpson's diversity index over productive rearrangements. TCRdb holds this immuneACCESS table with in-frame rearrangements only. Some clones are missing; in checked studies, unresolved V genes explain under half, and the rest has no known cause. V and J calls plus clone size are reproduced from that table; the DNA served to infer D and trimming. Within this sample are 55,000 to 75,000 clones, with about 90% of them counted one time only. 8% to 10% of the sample is taken by the ten largest.

The sequence joins TRBV18 to TRBJ1-2, with the D segment identity uncertain. The sequencing sample was made of peripheral blood. This clonotype originated in a human donor in a cohort sampled during active COVID-19. The CDR3 protein sequence reads: CASSPDISSYTF. The nucleotide sequence is TGTGCCAGCTCACCAGACATTTCCAGCTACACCTTC. Here the CDR3 is joined to the reference TRBV18 and TRBJ1-2 genes, and the full variable domain is: NAGVMQNPRHLVRRRGQEARLRCSPMKGHSHVYWYRQLPEEGLKFMVYLQKENIIDESGMPKERFSAEFPKEGPSILRIQQVVRGDSAAYFCASSPDISSYTFGSGTRLTVV.